This TCR beta chain was sequenced during a study of early T cells in non-severe SARS-CoV-2 infection. Overall study context: The authors sequenced bulk RNA from unsorted whole blood, leaving chains unpaired. Findings and caveats of the study: A preference for anti-spike CD8 responses marked VDJdb matching, which missed private and CD4 specificities.

MiXCR, applied by TCRdb to the 5' RACE reads, yields one record per CDR3 protein. Of approximately 70,000 distinct CDR3 sequences in the sample, 4.6% were seen once. This clonotype showed up many times. Its antigen is as yet unknown. This receptor was identified in an adult who was a healthcare worker with PCR-confirmed SARS-CoV-2 infection or an uninfected control (not recorded which). The donor label of this sample is uncertain. Material: whole blood, obtained at baseline.

The CDR3 DNA follows: TGTGCCAGCAGGGGGGGGGACAAAAACATTCAGTACTTC. Translation gives CASRGGDKNIQYF. The chain carries TRBV2 and TRBJ2-4, with 7 positions matching TRBD2. The CDR3 runs to 13 residues. The germline CDR1 and CDR2 sequences are SNHLY and FYNNEI. V trimming: 6 bases; J trimming: 3 bases; junction bases outside the gene matches: 2. Based on the CDR3 plus reference TRBV2 and TRBJ2-4, the full variable domain is EPEVTQTPSHQVTQMGQEVILRCVPISNHLYFYWYRQILGQKVEFLVSFYNNEISEKSEIFDDQFSVERPDGSNFTLKIRSTKLEDSAMYFCASRGGDKNIQYFGAGTRLSVL.